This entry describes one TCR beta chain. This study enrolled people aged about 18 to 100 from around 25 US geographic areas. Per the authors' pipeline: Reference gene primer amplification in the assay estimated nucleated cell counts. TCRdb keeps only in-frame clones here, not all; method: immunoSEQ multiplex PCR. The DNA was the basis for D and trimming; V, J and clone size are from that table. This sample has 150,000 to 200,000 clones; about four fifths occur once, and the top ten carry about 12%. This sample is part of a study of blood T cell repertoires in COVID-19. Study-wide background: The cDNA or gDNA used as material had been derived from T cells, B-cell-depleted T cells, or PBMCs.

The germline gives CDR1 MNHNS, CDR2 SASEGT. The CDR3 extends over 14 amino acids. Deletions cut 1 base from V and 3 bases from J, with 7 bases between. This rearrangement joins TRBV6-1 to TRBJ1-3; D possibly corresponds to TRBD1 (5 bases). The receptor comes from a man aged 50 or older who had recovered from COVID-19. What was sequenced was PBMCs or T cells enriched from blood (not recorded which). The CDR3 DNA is TGTGCCAGCAGTGAAGACAGGATTGGAAACACCATATATTTT. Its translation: CASSEDRIGNTIYF.